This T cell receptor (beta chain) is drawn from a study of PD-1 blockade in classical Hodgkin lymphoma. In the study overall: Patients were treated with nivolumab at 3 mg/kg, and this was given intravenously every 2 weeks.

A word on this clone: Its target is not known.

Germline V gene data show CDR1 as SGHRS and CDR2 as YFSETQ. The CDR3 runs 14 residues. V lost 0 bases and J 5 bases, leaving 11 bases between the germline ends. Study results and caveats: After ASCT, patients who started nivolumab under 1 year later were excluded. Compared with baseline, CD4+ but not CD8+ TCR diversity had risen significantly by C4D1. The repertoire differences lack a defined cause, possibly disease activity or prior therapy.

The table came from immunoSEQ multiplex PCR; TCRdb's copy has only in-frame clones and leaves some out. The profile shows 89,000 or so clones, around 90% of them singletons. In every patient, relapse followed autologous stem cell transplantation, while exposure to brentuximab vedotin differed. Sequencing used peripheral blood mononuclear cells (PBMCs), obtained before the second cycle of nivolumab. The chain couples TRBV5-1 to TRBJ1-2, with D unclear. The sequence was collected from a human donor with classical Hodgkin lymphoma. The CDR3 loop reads CASSLEGSLYGYTF. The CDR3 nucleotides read TGCGCCAGCAGCTTGGAAGGCAGCCTATATGGCTACACCTTC.